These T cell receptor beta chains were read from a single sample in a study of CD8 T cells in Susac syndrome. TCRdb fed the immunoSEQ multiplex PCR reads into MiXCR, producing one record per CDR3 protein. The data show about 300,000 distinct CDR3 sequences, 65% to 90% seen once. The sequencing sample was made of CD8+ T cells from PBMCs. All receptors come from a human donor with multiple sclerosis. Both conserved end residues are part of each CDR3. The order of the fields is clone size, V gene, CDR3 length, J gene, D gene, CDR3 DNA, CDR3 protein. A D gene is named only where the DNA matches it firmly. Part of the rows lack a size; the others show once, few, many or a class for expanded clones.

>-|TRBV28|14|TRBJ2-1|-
TGTGCCAGCAGTTATGGACTGGGCCTCGATGAGCAGTTCTTC
CASSYGLGLDEQFF
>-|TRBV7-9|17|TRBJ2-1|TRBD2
TGTGCCAGCAGCTTAGGGACGGGAGGGGCCTCCTACAATGAGCAGTTCTTC
CASSLGTGGASYNEQFF
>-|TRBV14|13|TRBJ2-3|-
TGTGCCAGCAGCCAAGAATCTGGAGATACGCAGTATTTT
CASSQESGDTQYF
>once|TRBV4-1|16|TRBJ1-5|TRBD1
TGCGCCAGCAGCCAAGACGGGACAGGGAGCAATCAGCCCCAGCATTTT
CASSQDGTGSNQPQHF
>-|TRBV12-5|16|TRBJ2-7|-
TGTGCTAGTGCCTCAACCTCTAGAGGGGTTTTCGGCGAGCAGTACTTC
CASASTSRGVFGEQYF
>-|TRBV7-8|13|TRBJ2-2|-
TGTGCCAGCACCATAATAAACACCGGGGAGCTGTTTTTT
CASTIINTGELFF
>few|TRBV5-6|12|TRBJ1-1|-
TGTGCCAGCAGCTTGGGGAGCACTGAAGCTTTCTTT
CASSLGSTEAFF
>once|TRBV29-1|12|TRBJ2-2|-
TGCAGCGTTGAGCAAGCCACCGGGGAGCTGTTTTTT
CSVEQATGELFF
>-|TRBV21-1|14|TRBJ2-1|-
TGTGCCAGCAGCAGGCCAGGGGCTCCCAATGAGCAGTTCTTC
CASSRPGAPNEQFF
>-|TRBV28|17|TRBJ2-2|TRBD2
TGTGCCAGCAGCAGCCCCGGGACTAGCGGTAACACCGGGGAGCTGTTTTTT
CASSSPGTSGNTGELFF
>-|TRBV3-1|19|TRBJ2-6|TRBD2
TGTGCCAGCAGCTCCCTGGGGCTAGCGGGGCGCTCTGGGGCCAACGTCCTGACTTTC
CASSSLGLAGRSGANVLTF